Listed below are T cell receptor beta chains from one sample, sequenced in a study of vaccination and CD4 T cells after COVID-19. These receptors have no known antigen. TCRdb re-derived calls from the PCR reads in MiXCR, one entry per CDR3 protein. The sample has 9,500 to 15,000 distinct CDR3 sequences; 20% are singletons. The sequencing here drew on CD4+ T cells from blood, cultured in vitro, taken before SARS-CoV-2 vaccination. Receptors were obtained from a human donor who received a COVID-19 vaccine. Both conserved end residues are part of each CDR3. A D gene is named only where the DNA matches it firmly. The size field is filled for only some rows; it gives once, few, many or a size class.

v_gene: TRBV6-2/TRBV6-3; d_gene: TRBD2; abundance: .; j_gene: TRBJ2-3; CDR3aa: CASSLLTGTMQYF; CDR3nt: TGTGCCAGCAGTCTACTGACCGGGACTATGCAGTATTTT
v_gene: TRBV2; d_gene: TRBD2; abundance: few; j_gene: TRBJ2-1; CDR3aa: CASSDKGTSGYLNEQFF; CDR3nt: TGTGCCAGCAGCGACAAAGGGACTAGCGGGTACCTCAATGAGCAGTTCTTC
v_gene: TRBV9; d_gene: TRBD2; abundance: .; j_gene: TRBJ2-3; CDR3aa: CASSVGDGGVRADTQYF; CDR3nt: TGTGCCAGCAGCGTAGGGGACGGGGGGGTGAGGGCAGATACGCAGTATTTT
v_gene: TRBV20-1; d_gene: .; abundance: .; j_gene: TRBJ2-7; CDR3aa: CSASLLSYEQYF; CDR3nt: TGCAGTGCCAGTTTATTGTCCTACGAGCAGTACTTC
v_gene: TRBV5-4; d_gene: .; abundance: medium-sized; j_gene: TRBJ1-4; CDR3aa: CASSSQGTTNEKLFF; CDR3nt: TGTGCCAGCAGCTCGCAGGGGACAACTAATGAAAAACTGTTTTTT
v_gene: TRBV6-2/TRBV6-3; d_gene: .; abundance: medium-sized; j_gene: TRBJ1-1; CDR3aa: CASSYYPGSEAFF; CDR3nt: TGTGCCAGCAGTTACTACCCAGGGTCTGAAGCTTTCTTT
v_gene: TRBV6-5; d_gene: .; abundance: few; j_gene: TRBJ2-3; CDR3aa: CASSYRGSRTDTQYF; CDR3nt: TGTGCCAGCAGTTACCGGGGGAGCCGCACAGATACGCAGTATTTT
v_gene: TRBV27; d_gene: .; abundance: .; j_gene: TRBJ1-5; CDR3aa: CASSLRAWTDSNQPQHF; CDR3nt: TGTGCCAGCAGTTTACGGGCTTGGACGGATAGCAATCAGCCCCAGCATTTT
v_gene: TRBV19; d_gene: TRBD1; abundance: few; j_gene: TRBJ1-1; CDR3aa: CASSILSTGDTEAFF; CDR3nt: TGTGCCAGTAGTATTCTTTCTACAGGGGACACTGAAGCTTTCTTT
v_gene: TRBV6-1; d_gene: .; abundance: few; j_gene: TRBJ1-2; CDR3aa: CASSLTDNYGYTF; CDR3nt: TGTGCCAGCAGTCTGACGGATAACTATGGCTACACCTTC
v_gene: TRBV6-1; d_gene: .; abundance: .; j_gene: TRBJ2-7; CDR3aa: CASSRGAQAEQYF; CDR3nt: TGTGCCAGCAGCAGGGGGGCCCAAGCCGAGCAGTACTTC
v_gene: TRBV18; d_gene: TRBD1; abundance: .; j_gene: TRBJ2-3; CDR3aa: CASSRQGADTQYF; CDR3nt: TGTGCCAGCTCACGACAGGGAGCAGATACGCAGTATTTT
v_gene: TRBV7-2; d_gene: .; abundance: .; j_gene: TRBJ1-1; CDR3aa: CASSLLANTEAFF; CDR3nt: TGTGCCAGCAGCTTACTTGCTAACACTGAAGCTTTCTTT
v_gene: TRBV10-3; d_gene: TRBD1; abundance: .; j_gene: TRBJ2-3; CDR3aa: CAISSPQGAGTDTQYF; CDR3nt: TGTGCCATCAGTTCCCCTCAGGGGGCTGGCACAGATACGCAGTATTTT
v_gene: TRBV20-1; d_gene: TRBD1; abundance: .; j_gene: TRBJ1-2; CDR3aa: CSARGPGGAVYGYTF; CDR3nt: TGCAGTGCTAGAGGCCCAGGGGGCGCTGTCTATGGCTACACCTTC
v_gene: TRBV20-1; d_gene: .; abundance: few; j_gene: TRBJ1-2; CDR3aa: CSADVLRGAEGYTF; CDR3nt: TGCAGTGCTGACGTGTTGAGGGGGGCGGAGGGCTACACCTTC
v_gene: TRBV10-2; d_gene: .; abundance: .; j_gene: TRBJ2-6; CDR3aa: CASEEVGANVLTF; CDR3nt: TGCGCCAGTGAGGAGGTCGGGGCCAACGTCCTGACTTTC
v_gene: TRBV9; d_gene: TRBD2; abundance: few; j_gene: TRBJ2-7; CDR3aa: CASSPSGGAYEQYF; CDR3nt: TGTGCCAGCAGCCCCAGCGGGGGGGCCTACGAGCAGTACTTC
v_gene: TRBV5-4; d_gene: .; abundance: .; j_gene: TRBJ1-2; CDR3aa: CASSLARSNYGYTF; CDR3nt: TGTGCCAGCAGCTTGGCCCGATCTAACTATGGCTACACCTTC
v_gene: TRBV29-1; d_gene: .; abundance: few; j_gene: TRBJ2-2; CDR3aa: CSVGQGGGTGELFF; CDR3nt: TGCAGCGTTGGGCAGGGCGGTGGCACCGGGGAGCTGTTTTTT
v_gene: TRBV18; d_gene: TRBD1; abundance: few; j_gene: TRBJ1-6; CDR3aa: CASSPRTGDNSPLHF; CDR3nt: TGTGCCAGCTCACCCCGGACAGGGGATAATTCACCCCTCCACTTT
v_gene: TRBV19; d_gene: .; abundance: .; j_gene: TRBJ2-5; CDR3aa: CASSLARQETQYF; CDR3nt: TGTGCCAGTAGTCTTGCGAGACAAGAGACCCAGTACTTC
v_gene: TRBV27; d_gene: TRBD1; abundance: few; j_gene: TRBJ2-7; CDR3aa: CASSYRGQFRGYEQYF; CDR3nt: TGTGCCAGCAGTTACCGGGGACAGTTTCGGGGCTACGAGCAGTACTTC
v_gene: TRBV2; d_gene: .; abundance: few; j_gene: TRBJ2-4; CDR3aa: CASTTGIGLRQYF; CDR3nt: TGTGCCAGCACCACAGGGATTGGGCTAAGGCAGTACTTC
v_gene: TRBV27; d_gene: TRBD1; abundance: medium-sized; j_gene: TRBJ1-2; CDR3aa: CASRRQGFYGYTF; CDR3nt: TGTGCCAGCAGACGACAGGGCTTCTATGGCTACACCTTC
v_gene: TRBV7-3; d_gene: TRBD2; abundance: .; j_gene: TRBJ2-6; CDR3aa: CASSLTSGEAGANVLTF; CDR3nt: TGTGCCAGCAGCCTTACTAGCGGGGAAGCTGGGGCCAACGTCCTGACTTTC
v_gene: TRBV28; d_gene: TRBD2; abundance: .; j_gene: TRBJ2-3; CDR3aa: CASNGLAGRGTQYF; CDR3nt: TGTGCCAGCAACGGACTAGCGGGTAGGGGTACGCAGTATTTT
v_gene: TRBV30; d_gene: .; abundance: few; j_gene: TRBJ2-5; CDR3aa: CAWSVVRYQETQYF; CDR3nt: TGTGCCTGGAGTGTTGTCCGGTACCAAGAGACCCAGTACTTC
v_gene: TRBV30; d_gene: .; abundance: .; j_gene: TRBJ2-7; CDR3aa: CAWTGGYEQYF; CDR3nt: TGTGCCTGGACCGGGGGATACGAGCAGTACTTC
v_gene: TRBV7-3; d_gene: .; abundance: .; j_gene: TRBJ2-2; CDR3aa: CASSLKRTGELFF; CDR3nt: TGTGCCAGCAGCTTAAAACGGACCGGGGAGCTGTTTTTT
v_gene: TRBV7-2; d_gene: .; abundance: medium-sized; j_gene: TRBJ1-2; CDR3aa: CASSLATGYGYTF; CDR3nt: TGTGCCAGCAGCTTGGCGACAGGCTATGGCTACACCTTC
v_gene: TRBV27; d_gene: TRBD1; abundance: .; j_gene: TRBJ1-1; CDR3aa: CASSTRTGENTEAFF; CDR3nt: TGTGCCAGCAGTACCCGGACAGGAGAGAACACTGAAGCTTTCTTT
v_gene: TRBV19; d_gene: .; abundance: .; j_gene: TRBJ1-2; CDR3aa: CASTPLRAGYGYTF; CDR3nt: TGTGCCAGTACCCCCCTACGGGCAGGCTATGGCTACACCTTC
v_gene: TRBV5-1; d_gene: .; abundance: .; j_gene: TRBJ2-5; CDR3aa: CASSASGSLQETQYF; CDR3nt: TGCGCCAGCAGCGCCTCAGGTAGCCTCCAAGAGACCCAGTACTTC
v_gene: TRBV5-1; d_gene: .; abundance: .; j_gene: TRBJ1-6; CDR3aa: CASSMSTGRASPLHF; CDR3nt: TGCGCCAGCAGCATGAGTACAGGGAGGGCTTCACCCCTCCACTTT
v_gene: TRBV3-1; d_gene: .; abundance: .; j_gene: TRBJ1-2; CDR3aa: CASSQGQGNYGYTF; CDR3nt: TGTGCCAGCAGCCAAGGTCAGGGCAACTATGGCTACACCTTC
v_gene: TRBV29-1; d_gene: .; abundance: .; j_gene: TRBJ2-5; CDR3aa: CSVVRGETQYF; CDR3nt: TGCAGCGTTGTAAGGGGTGAGACCCAGTACTTC
v_gene: TRBV12-3/TRBV12-4; d_gene: TRBD2; abundance: few; j_gene: TRBJ2-1; CDR3aa: CASSPSGGTYNEQFF; CDR3nt: TGTGCCAGCAGCCCCAGCGGGGGGACCTACAATGAGCAGTTCTTC
v_gene: TRBV29-1; d_gene: .; abundance: .; j_gene: TRBJ2-3; CDR3aa: CSVVRGGNTDTQYF; CDR3nt: TGCAGCGTTGTTCGAGGGGGTAACACAGATACGCAGTATTTT
v_gene: TRBV19; d_gene: .; abundance: .; j_gene: TRBJ2-5; CDR3aa: CASRQTGRIQETQYF; CDR3nt: TGTGCCAGTAGACAGACAGGGAGGATCCAAGAGACCCAGTACTTC
v_gene: TRBV7-9; d_gene: TRBD2; abundance: few; j_gene: TRBJ2-5; CDR3aa: CASSLRVRGDREETQYF; CDR3nt: TGTGCCAGCAGCTTACGCGTGCGGGGGGATCGTGAAGAGACCCAGTACTTC
v_gene: TRBV7-9; d_gene: .; abundance: few; j_gene: TRBJ2-7; CDR3aa: CASSLLAGGYEQYF; CDR3nt: TGTGCCAGCAGCCTCTTAGCAGGGGGGTACGAGCAGTACTTC
v_gene: TRBV5-1; d_gene: TRBD2; abundance: .; j_gene: TRBJ2-1; CDR3aa: CASSPAGGDEQFF; CDR3nt: TGCGCCAGCAGCCCCGCCGGGGGGGATGAGCAGTTCTTC
v_gene: TRBV29-1; d_gene: TRBD2; abundance: .; j_gene: TRBJ2-1; CDR3aa: CSASGTSGEGGNEQFF; CDR3nt: TGCAGCGCCTCCGGGACTAGCGGGGAGGGGGGCAATGAGCAGTTCTTC
v_gene: TRBV2; d_gene: TRBD1; abundance: few; j_gene: TRBJ2-3; CDR3aa: CATFTGQATITQYF; CDR3nt: TGTGCCACCTTTACGGGACAGGCGACGATTACGCAGTATTTT
v_gene: TRBV20-1; d_gene: TRBD2; abundance: .; j_gene: TRBJ2-7; CDR3aa: CSARDERGREGERYF; CDR3nt: TGCAGTGCTAGAGACGAGCGGGGGAGAGAGGGGGAGCGGTACTTC
v_gene: TRBV18; d_gene: .; abundance: .; j_gene: TRBJ2-7; CDR3aa: CASSNRDGTYEQYF; CDR3nt: TGTGCCAGCTCAAACCGGGACGGGACCTACGAGCAGTACTTC
v_gene: TRBV6-1; d_gene: TRBD1; abundance: medium-sized; j_gene: TRBJ1-2; CDR3aa: CASSDIRTGGYYGYTF; CDR3nt: TGTGCCAGCAGTGACATTAGAACAGGGGGCTACTATGGCTACACCTTC
v_gene: TRBV11-3; d_gene: .; abundance: .; j_gene: TRBJ2-1; CDR3aa: CASSLVSTSNEQFF; CDR3nt: TGTGCCAGCAGCTTAGTGAGCACTAGCAATGAGCAGTTCTTC